Listed below are T cell receptor beta chains from one sample, sequenced in a study of blood T cell repertoires in COVID-19. Some clones are missing from TCRdb's copy, which holds only in-frame ones; the method was immunoSEQ multiplex PCR. The repertoire holds 250,000 to 300,000 clones, with 84% as singletons. Material: peripheral blood. All receptors derive from a man aged 60 to 69 with acute or convalescent COVID-19. Each CDR3 is given with its conserved first and last residue. Fields, in order: CDR3 DNA, CDR3 protein, J gene, V gene, clone size, D gene. The D gene is left open where the match is weak. The size field is filled for only some rows; it gives once, few, many or a size class.

TGTGCCTGGAGTCGAGGACTGGGGTGGACTGAAGCTTTCTTT	CAWSRGLGWTEAFF	TRBJ1-1	TRBV30	NA	NA
TGTGCCAGCAGTTTTAACGGGAGGGTTAGCACCGGGGAGCTGTTTTTT	CASSFNGRVSTGELFF	TRBJ2-2	TRBV27	NA	TRBD2
TGCGCCAGCAGCAAACCCACGGGTGAGCAGTTCTTC	CASSKPTGEQFF	TRBJ2-1	TRBV5-1	NA	NA
TGTGCCAGCAGCTCCCCTAGCGGGAACACAGATACGCAGTATTTT	CASSSPSGNTDTQYF	TRBJ2-3	TRBV11-3	NA	TRBD2
TGTGCCAGCACCTCACTTCGGGGGCCCCAGCATTTT	CASTSLRGPQHF	TRBJ1-5	TRBV28	NA	NA
TGTGCCAGCAGCTTAGACTTTAACTCCTACGAGCAGTACTTC	CASSLDFNSYEQYF	TRBJ2-7	TRBV7-9	NA	NA
TGTGCCAGCAGCCTCAGGGGCGCTGGAAACACCATATATTTT	CASSLRGAGNTIYF	TRBJ1-3	TRBV3-1/TRBV3-2	NA	NA
TGTGCCAGCACCCTGACGTTGGGAGTTGGCAATCAGCCCCAGCATTTT	CASTLTLGVGNQPQHF	TRBJ1-5	TRBV2	NA	NA
TGCGCCAGCAGCCTCGGAGGACAGGGCTGGAATGAAAAACTGTTTTTT	CASSLGGQGWNEKLFF	TRBJ1-4	TRBV4-1	NA	TRBD1
TGCAGCGTTGAAGAGGGGCTAGCCAAAAACATTCAGTACTTC	CSVEEGLAKNIQYF	TRBJ2-4	TRBV29-1	NA	NA
TGTGCCAGTAGTAAGACAGGGAGCAATGAAAAACTGTTTTTT	CASSKTGSNEKLFF	TRBJ1-4	TRBV19	NA	TRBD1
TGTGCCAGCTCACCGTCCCGGGACTCAGGTCGGGGTTTC	CASSPSRDSGRGF	TRBJ2-7	TRBV18	NA	NA
TGTGCCAGCAGTTTCTCGAACACCGGGGAGCTGTTTTTT	CASSFSNTGELFF	TRBJ2-2	TRBV25-1	once	NA
TGTGCCAGCAGTCTACAGCGGGGCTACAATGAGCAGTTCTTC	CASSLQRGYNEQFF	TRBJ2-1	TRBV6-5	NA	TRBD2
TGCGCCAGCAGTACATTAAGGACTCTCTCCTACGAGCAGTACTTC	CASSTLRTLSYEQYF	TRBJ2-7	TRBV23-1	once	NA
TGTGCCAGTAGTATTACTGGGGCTGGGAACACTGAAGCTTTCTTT	CASSITGAGNTEAFF	TRBJ1-1	TRBV19	NA	NA
TGCGCCAGCAGTCGGGGCACAGATACGCAGTATTTT	CASSRGTDTQYF	TRBJ2-3	TRBV10-1	NA	NA
TGTGCCAGCAGCGGCCCCTGGGGCGCGGGAAGGAACACCGGGGAGCTGTTTTTT	CASSGPWGAGRNTGELFF	TRBJ2-2	TRBV9	NA	NA
TGTGCCAGCAGCCGCTACTACGAGCAGTACTTC	CASSRYYEQYF	TRBJ2-7	TRBV11-2	NA	NA
TGTGCCAGCAGCTTTTGGGGGCTCTCGAACTATGGCTACACCTTC	CASSFWGLSNYGYTF	TRBJ1-2	TRBV7-2	NA	NA
TGTGCCAGCAGCTTGTGGACAGGGGAAGTTTCCGGGGAGCTGTTTTTT	CASSLWTGEVSGELFF	TRBJ2-2	TRBV7-2	NA	TRBD1
TGTGCCAGCAGCTCCGGGGGGACCCTAACCCACGAGCAGTACTTC	CASSSGGTLTHEQYF	TRBJ2-7	TRBV5-4	NA	TRBD2
TGCGCCAGCAGCTCAAGGACAGCCCGAACTACTGGGGCCAACGTCCTGACTTTC	CASSSRTARTTGANVLTF	TRBJ2-6	TRBV5-1	NA	NA
TGTGCCAGCAGCCTGGGACAGGGAAAAGATACGCAGTATTTT	CASSLGQGKDTQYF	TRBJ2-3	TRBV7-6	NA	TRBD1
TGTGCCAGCAGTTACTCGGGACGGGGGGTCACTGAAGCTTTCTTT	CASSYSGRGVTEAFF	TRBJ1-1	TRBV6-5	once	NA
TGCGCCAGCAGCCCCGGGACAGGGCTAGCGGGGGCCTACGAGCAGTACTTC	CASSPGTGLAGAYEQYF	TRBJ2-7	TRBV5-1	few	NA
TGTGCCAGCAGTTGGCACCCGACAGGGGCAAAACAAGAGACCCAGTACTTC	CASSWHPTGAKQETQYF	TRBJ2-5	TRBV27	NA	TRBD1
TGCAGTCTCAGAGGCAGCTATGGCTACACCTTC	CSLRGSYGYTF	TRBJ1-2	TRBV20-1	NA	NA
TGTGCCAGCAGCGCACAGGTGAGCTCCTACGAGCAGTACTTC	CASSAQVSSYEQYF	TRBJ2-7	TRBV9	NA	NA
TGTGCCATCAGTGCAGGGGCCCTTCACTCTGGAAACACCATATATTTT	CAISAGALHSGNTIYF	TRBJ1-3	TRBV10-3	once	NA
TGCAGCGTCCCCCAGGGGACAGGGGGTTTCGAGCAGTACTTC	CSVPQGTGGFEQYF	TRBJ2-7	TRBV29-1	few	TRBD1
TGTGCCAGCAGTTACCCCAGCGGACTAGCGGGAGAGCAGTTCTTC	CASSYPSGLAGEQFF	TRBJ2-1	TRBV6-2/TRBV6-3	NA	TRBD2
TGTGCCAGCCGAGCGGCTCCCGGGGGAAATGAGCAGTTCTTC	CASRAAPGGNEQFF	TRBJ2-1	TRBV2	NA	NA
TGTGCCAGTAGTATTGGGACTAGCGGGAGCCCAGATACGCAGTATTTT	CASSIGTSGSPDTQYF	TRBJ2-3	TRBV19	NA	TRBD2
TGTGCCAGCAGCTTGATACTGCACTCTGGGGCCAACGTCCTGACTTTC	CASSLILHSGANVLTF	TRBJ2-6	TRBV5-4	few	NA
TGTGCCAGCAGTCTCGGGACAGGGAGGGGGTATGGCTACACCTTC	CASSLGTGRGYGYTF	TRBJ1-2	TRBV27	NA	TRBD1
TGTGCCAGCAGTGTGAATAGCGGGAGCGGGTATACGCAGTATTTT	CASSVNSGSGYTQYF	TRBJ2-3	TRBV2	NA	TRBD2
TGTGCCAGCAGCTTATCGGGGGCAGGGGGCACTGAAGCTTTCTTT	CASSLSGAGGTEAFF	TRBJ1-1	TRBV11-3	NA	TRBD1
TGTGCCAGCAGCCAAACAGGTACCTCTGGAAACACCATATATTTT	CASSQTGTSGNTIYF	TRBJ1-3	TRBV28	NA	NA
TGTGCCAGCAGCTCGGACAGAGATCAGCCCCAGCATTTT	CASSSDRDQPQHF	TRBJ1-5	TRBV7-8	once	NA